The 14 T cell receptor beta chains below come from one sample, sequenced in a study of T cell repertoires in cytomegalovirus infection. For these receptors, no antigen is known. TCRdb analysed the reads with MiXCR anew, one entry per CDR3 protein. This sample has 62,000 or so distinct CDR3 sequences; just over 20% occur once, and the top ten carry around 72%. Material: CD8+ T cells from cultured PBMCs, obtained from culture after CMV antigen stimulation. The receptors originated from a human donor in good health (CMV status not recorded). Some clones in this sample may be carry-over from other donors' samples.

The J gene is TRBJ2-1, the V gene TRBV7-6; D gene ambiguous. Trimming removed 7 bases at V and 8 bases at J, with 12 bases between. Germline V CDR1 and CDR2: SGHVS, FNYEAQ. The CDR3 length is 12 residues. CDR3 in DNA: TGTGCCAGCACCCCTTCGCCCCATGAGCAGTTCTTC. It is translated as CASTPSPHEQFF.

This clonotype rates as large. The chain links TRBV12-3 or TRBV12-4 to TRBJ2-7; 9 bases map to TRBD1. The CDR3 is 15 amino acids. V was pared by 6 bases and J by 2 bases, with 8 bases of the junction left unmatched. CDR3 amino acids: CASSRGQGKTYEQYF. The CDR3 DNA follows: TGTGCCAGCAGCCGGGGACAGGGAAAAACCTACGAGCAGTACTTC.

The chain recombines TRBV7-8 with TRBJ1-3, with D perhaps matching TRBD1 (5 bases). V was trimmed by 7 bases and J by 1 base, leaving 26 bases between them. CDR3 length equals 19 residues. Germline V gene lookup returns CDR1 SGHVS and CDR2 FQNEAQ. The CDR3 sequence is CASTTRRGLTPGSGNTIYF. The CDR3 nucleotides are TGTGCCAGCACGACGAGAAGGGGTCTCACACCGGGGTCTGGAAACACCATATATTTT.

This clonotype was seen more than once but under ten times. The chain couples TRBV7-2 to TRBJ1-1, with D uncertain. V was clipped by 7 bases and J by 0 bases, with 12 bases between them. This CDR3 has 14 amino acids. Looked up from germline, CDR1 is SGHTA and CDR2 is FQGNSA. In DNA form, the CDR3 reads TGTGCCAGCACCCCCCCCACGGTGAACACTGAAGCTTTCTTT. Amino acids: CASTPPTVNTEAFF.

This clonotype occurred a few times. The rearrangement links TRBV15 to TRBJ1-1; perhaps TRBD1 as D (5 bases). The CDR3 totals 17 residues. V was cut by 5 bases and J by 1 base, with 20 bases left in between. From germline, CDR1 is LNHNV and CDR2 YYDKDF (reference sequence). This CDR3 is CATSPDPREGQNTEAFF. The CDR3 DNA is TGTGCCACCAGCCCGGACCCACGGGAGGGGCAGAACACTGAAGCTTTCTTT.

The V gene is TRBV3-1, the J gene TRBJ2-7, with 9 positions matching TRBD1. V shed 3 bases and J 5 bases; nucleotides not matched to a gene: 5. The CDR3 contains 14 residues. Germline values: CDR1 LGHDT, CDR2 YNNKEL (reference sequence). The CDR3 DNA is TGTGCCAGCAGCCATGGGACAGGGAACCACGAGCAGTACTTC. Protein product: CASSHGTGNHEQYF.

This chain connects TRBV11-2 to TRBJ2-1; TRBD2 matches 15 bases. The CDR3 has 17 amino acids. V was clipped by 4 bases and J by 9 bases; unmatched bases: 10. CDR1 is SGHAT, CDR2 FQNNGV, per germline. The CDR3 here is CASSSPGTSGGRGEQFF. DNA for the CDR3: TGTGCCAGCAGCTCGCCGGGGACTAGCGGGGGGCGGGGTGAGCAGTTCTTC.

This clonotype was picked up a small number of times. The gene calls are TRBV7-8 and TRBJ1-1; D not certain. Germline V lookup: CDR1 SGHVS, CDR2 FQNEAQ. With 3 bases removed from V and 3 bases from J, the gap between germline ends came to 8 bases. The CDR3 is 13 residues long. CDR3 bases: TGTGCCAGCAGCTTGGCCGGTGACACTGAAGCTTTCTTT. Protein product: CASSLAGDTEAFF.

The rearrangement joins TRBV7-6 to TRBJ1-1; D gene unclear. Trimming removed 1 base at V and 2 bases at J, with 8 bases between. The CDR3 length is 14 residues. Germline CDR1 is SGHVS and CDR2 is FNYEAQ. The CDR3 here is CASSLEGYNTEAFF. Here the CDR3 DNA reads TGTGCCAGCAGCTTAGAAGGGTATAACACTGAAGCTTTCTTT.

This clonotype was recorded a few times. In nucleotides, the CDR3 is TGTGCCAGCAGCTTAGTAGCTGAAAGCTCCTACAATGAGCAGTTCTTC. It codes for CASSLVAESSYNEQFF. The V call is TRBV7-9, the J call TRBJ2-1; no firm D call. Trimming stripped 1 base from V and 0 bases from J, with 10 bases between. The germline CDR1 and CDR2 sequences are SEHNR and FQNEAQ (reference sequence). CDR3 length: 16 residues. The full variable domain, completed using reference TRBV7-9 and TRBJ2-1, is DTGVSQNPRHKITKRGQNVTFRCDPISEHNRLYWYRQTLGQGPEFLTYFQNEAQLEKSRLLSDRFSAERPKGSFSTLEIQRTEQGDSAMYLCASSLVAESSYNEQFFGPGTRLTVL.

Many counts were recorded for this clonotype. J is TRBJ2-3 and V is TRBV7-2; D uncertain. V was trimmed by 9 bases and J by 7 bases, leaving 17 bases between them. The CDR3 is made up of 13 amino acids. In germline, CDR1 is SGHTA, CDR2 FQGNSA. CDR3: CASSIWKFYTQYF. In DNA, the CDR3 is TGTGCCAGTTCCATATGGAAGTTCTATACGCAGTATTTT. The full variable domain, in which reference TRBV7-2 and TRBJ2-3 provide the parts outside the CDR3, is GAGVSQSPSNKVTEKGKDVELRCDPISGHTALYWYRQSLGQGLEFLIYFQGNSAPDKSGLPSDRFSAERTGGSVSTLTIQRTQQEDSAVYLCASSIWKFYTQYFGPGTRLTVL.

This clonotype showed up just a few times. The rearrangement joins TRBV5-1 to TRBJ1-4; maybe TRBD1 (5 bases). Trimming stripped 3 bases from V and 8 bases from J, with 11 bases between. CDR1 and CDR2 (germline): SGHRS, YFSETQ. The CDR3 is 13 residues long. The DNA of the CDR3 is TGCGCCAGCAGCTCCCCCTCAGGGGAAAAACTGTTTTTT. It codes for CASSSPSGEKLFF. Using reference TRBV5-1 and TRBJ1-4 for the parts outside the CDR3, the full variable domain is KAGVTQTPRYLIKTRGQQVTLSCSPISGHRSVSWYQQTPGQGLQFLFEYFSETQRNKGNFPGRFSGRQFSNSRSEMNVSTLELGDSALYLCASSSPSGEKLFFGSGTQLSVL.

This clonotype occurred a few times. The chain links TRBV7-8 to TRBJ2-1; D gene ambiguous. The CDR3 totals 13 residues. Germline V gene lookup returns CDR1 SGHVS and CDR2 FQNEAQ. V was cut by 5 bases and J by 5 bases, with 10 bases left in between. CDR3 loop: CASSISRNNEQFF. As DNA, the CDR3 is TGTGCCAGCAGCATAAGCAGAAACAATGAGCAGTTCTTC.

This clonotype has only a few counts. The rearrangement uses TRBV7-2 and TRBJ2-5, with 7 bases identical to TRBD1. V was pared by 5 bases and J by 0 bases, with 3 bases of the junction left unmatched. Germline V lookup: CDR1 SGHTA, CDR2 FQGNSA. The CDR3 spans 14 residues. The CDR3 DNA sequence: TGTGCCAGCAGCAAACAGGGGCACCAAGAGACCCAGTACTTC. This gives the protein CASSKQGHQETQYF. The entire variable domain, with the rest obtained from reference TRBV7-2 and TRBJ2-5, is as follows: GAGVSQSPSNKVTEKGKDVELRCDPISGHTALYWYRQSLGQGLEFLIYFQGNSAPDKSGLPSDRFSAERTGGSVSTLTIQRTQQEDSAVYLCASSKQGHQETQYFGPGTRLLVL.